This T cell receptor beta chain was documented in a study of spatial heterogeneity in lung cancer. Overall study: There were, on average, more than nine raw-read appearances for each unique TCR and UMI combination.

Study observations and caveats: Blood carried ubiquitous expanded tumor TCRs more at resection than follow-up.

The time point denotes: sample taken at primary tumor resection. No cell sorting; template was whole RNA from tumor, lung tissue or PBMC. Patients with untreated early-stage non-small cell lung cancer, numbering some 68, were the donors. This clonotype was observed at least ten times. The antigen is unknown. TCRdb re-analysed the 5' RACE reads in MiXCR, keeping a single row per CDR3 protein. The sample holds some 20,000 distinct CDR3 sequences; approximately 3% are singletons and the top ten take about 30%. The CDR3 consists of 15 residues. J gave up 6 bases and V 3 bases, and 1 base lay outside the gene matches.

This receptor was identified in a female donor with early-stage non-small cell lung cancer. The rearrangement links TRBV12-3 or TRBV12-4 to TRBJ2-1, with 14 positions matching TRBD2. The source material was PBMCs, sampled at surgery. The CDR3 DNA reads TGTGCCAGCAGTTTGACTAGCGGGAGGGTCAATGAGCAGTTCTTC. Protein product: CASSLTSGRVNEQFF.